The text below deals with one T cell receptor (beta chain). Germline values: CDR1 KGHSH, CDR2 LQKENI. With 2 bases clipped from V and 3 bases from J, the junction kept 5 bases outside the gene matches. The CDR3 is 15 amino acids. One Seattle source followed patients from active infection through their disease course. This record comes from a study of blood T cell repertoires in COVID-19. At the level of the study: Whether acute or convalescent, the COVID-19 samples came from the United States, Italy and Spain. The cDNA or gDNA used as material had been derived from T cells, B-cell-depleted T cells, or PBMCs.

As originally analysed: Estimation of nucleated cell counts relied on the amplification of reference gene primers. Sequencing was performed with immunoSEQ multiplex PCR; in TCRdb, only in-frame clones are kept and a portion is missing. V and J calls and clone size are given by that table; D and trimming were obtained from the DNA. The sample shows over 200,000 clones, over 80% of them seen only once. This sequence originates from a man aged 30 to 39 with COVID-19, enrolled during active disease. Sequenced: peripheral blood. The rearrangement uses TRBV18 and TRBJ2-7, with 9 bases matching TRBD2. CDR3: CASSPSQTSGYEQYF. Written as DNA, the CDR3 is TGTGCCAGCTCACCAAGCCAGACTAGCGGCTACGAGCAGTACTTC.